A single sample is the source of the 16 T cell receptor beta chains below, sequenced in a study of shared clonotypes between healthy human individuals. Measured with immunoSEQ multiplex PCR; TCRdb has only the in-frame clones, and not every one. The profile shows 1,500,000 or so clones, more than 95% of them singletons. Material for sequencing was naive CD4+ T cells sorted from blood. Subset reported: CD45RA+ positively selected. All receptors come from a man younger than 40 in good health.

This clone was counted once. The chain has TRBV5-1 and TRBJ2-1; 11 bases match TRBD2. Germline V CDR1 and CDR2: SGHRS, YFSETQ. Trimming took 4 bases from V and 5 from J; bases not matched to a gene: 5. The CDR3 covers 15 residues. The chain's CDR3 is CASSTGLAENNEQFF. The CDR3 DNA reads as TGCGCCAGCAGCACGGGACTAGCGGAGAACAATGAGCAGTTCTTC.

The gene calls are TRBV10-3 and TRBJ2-7; TRBD1 agrees at 7 bases. The CDR3 contains 16 residues. The germline gives CDR1 ENHRY, CDR2 SYGVKD. V shed 3 bases, J shed 2 bases, and the junction held 10 bases outside the gene matches. The CDR3 nucleotides are TGTGCCATCAGTGACCTCCGGACAGGAGGCCCCTACGAGCAGTACTTC. Translation gives CAISDLRTGGPYEQYF.

The V and J genes are TRBV19 and TRBJ2-1; TRBD2 agrees at 10 bases. The V gene end was trimmed by 1 base and the J gene end by 1 base; junction bases not matched to a gene: 7. From germline, CDR1 is LNHDA and CDR2 SQIVND (reference sequence). This CDR3 spans 18 amino acids. CDR3 residues: CASSIAASGRGSYNEQFF. CDR3 DNA sequence: TGTGCCAGTAGTATAGCTGCTAGCGGGAGAGGTTCCTACAATGAGCAGTTCTTC.

This chain joins TRBV18 and TRBJ2-1; 9 bases map to TRBD2. The J segment lost 7 bases and the V segment lost 3 bases, leaving 10 bases of the junction unmatched. Germline lookup yields CDR1 KGHSH and CDR2 LQKENI. The CDR3 covers 16 residues. The CDR3 protein is CASSPYSGSGPNEQFF. CDR3 nucleotides: TGTGCCAGCTCACCCTATAGCGGGAGCGGGCCGAATGAGCAGTTCTTC. The full variable domain, rest sourced from reference TRBV18 and TRBJ2-1, is NAGVMQNPRHLVRRRGQEARLRCSPMKGHSHVYWYRQLPEEGLKFMVYLQKENIIDESGMPKERFSAEFPKEGPSILRIQQVVRGDSAAYFCASSPYSGSGPNEQFFGPGTRLTVL.

This chain joins TRBV10-2 and TRBJ2-1, with D tentatively TRBD2 (5 bases). CDR3 length equals 12 residues. Germline CDR1 WSHSY, CDR2 SAAADI. Trimming stripped 8 bases from V and 0 bases from J, with 5 bases between. The CDR3 loop is CASGSSYNEQFF. The CDR3 DNA reads as TGCGCCAGCGGGAGCTCCTACAATGAGCAGTTCTTC.

A note on this clone: Other DNA sequences within the sample encode an identical CDR3. This sequence joins TRBV5-6 and TRBJ2-7; D call uncertain. The CDR3 consists of 14 residues. Per germline, CDR1 SGHDT and CDR2 YYEEEE. The V gene lost 0 bases and the J gene lost 0 bases, with 7 bases spanning the gap. CDR3: CASSLVGHSYEQYF. The CDR3 bases are TGTGCCAGCAGCTTGGTAGGGCACTCCTACGAGCAGTACTTC.

This rearrangement joins TRBV6-1 to TRBJ2-6; no clear D gene. The V gene lost 7 bases and the J gene lost 12 bases, with 10 bases spanning the gap. The CDR3 has 11 amino acids. In germline, CDR1 is MNHNS, CDR2 SASEGT. CDR3: CASTVTSVLTF. The CDR3 bases are TGTGCCAGCACCGTGACCAGCGTCCTGACTTTC.

The chain combines TRBV18 with TRBJ2-5; D is possibly TRBD2 (7 bases). CDR3 length equals 17 residues. Germline assignment: CDR1 KGHSH and CDR2 LQKENI. Trimming took 0 bases from V and 0 from J, leaving 14 bases between them. CDR3 in amino acids: CASSPPRGGKHQETQYF. The CDR3 DNA follows: TGTGCCAGCTCACCACCGAGGGGGGGGAAACACCAAGAGACCCAGTACTTC.

The chain couples TRBV27 to TRBJ2-1, with TRBD2 matching over 10 bases. Trimming removed 6 bases from V and 5 bases from J; junction bases left unmatched: 7. The CDR3 covers 15 residues. Germline V lookup: CDR1 MNHEY, CDR2 SMNVEV (reference sequence). The CDR3 loop is CASRPGTSAHNEQFF. DNA for the CDR3: TGTGCCAGCAGGCCCGGGACTAGCGCCCACAATGAGCAGTTCTTC.

The J gene is TRBJ1-2, the V gene TRBV5-1, with 8 bases lining up with TRBD1. Germline lookup yields CDR1 SGHRS and CDR2 YFSETQ. The CDR3 runs 17 residues. V shed 0 bases, J shed 6 bases, and the junction held 13 bases outside the gene matches. CDR3 nucleotide sequence: TGCGCCAGCAGCTTGGGGCAGGGGGCAAGCCCGCACGATGGCTACACCTTC. This encodes CASSLGQGASPHDGYTF. Variable domain in full (rest from reference TRBV5-1 and TRBJ1-2): KAGVTQTPRYLIKTRGQQVTLSCSPISGHRSVSWYQQTPGQGLQFLFEYFSETQRNKGNFPGRFSGRQFSNSRSEMNVSTLELGDSALYLCASSLGQGASPHDGYTFGSGTRLTVV.

V is TRBV5-4 and J is TRBJ1-1; TRBD1 is a possible D gene (6 bases). V was clipped by 3 bases and J by 0 bases, with 9 bases between them. The CDR3 totals 14 residues. CDR1 and CDR2 from the germline V gene are SGHNT and YYREEE (reference sequence). The CDR3, as DNA: TGTGCCAGCAGCTCGACAGGCATGAACACTGAAGCTTTCTTT. It is translated as CASSSTGMNTEAFF.

About this clone: The same CDR3 arises from other DNA sequences in this sample as well. The CDR3 nucleotides read TGCGCCAGCAGCTTAGGGGCCGGCACAGATACGCAGTATTTT. As protein: CASSLGAGTDTQYF. The V call is TRBV5-1, the J call TRBJ2-3; D is perhaps TRBD1 (5 bases). The CDR3 has 14 residues. Per the germline V gene, CDR1 is SGHRS and CDR2 is YFSETQ. The V and J ends lost 2 bases and 1 base respectively, with 8 bases between them.

Concerning this clone: Within the sample, other DNA sequences also encode this same CDR3. CDR3: CASSVDVGETQYF. The CDR3, as DNA: TGTGCCAGCAGCGTAGATGTCGGAGAGACCCAGTACTTC. The chain carries TRBV9 and TRBJ2-5; D remains unclear. The ends were cut back, 0 bases at V and 4 bases at J, with 7 bases in the middle. Germline-derived CDR1 and CDR2 are SGDLS and YYNGEE. The CDR3 is 13 residues long.

V gene TRBV7-9 combines with J gene TRBJ1-1; D unclear. The germline gives CDR1 SEHNR, CDR2 FQNEAQ (reference sequence). Trimming cost V 1 base and J 8 bases, with 11 bases left between them. The CDR3 is 13 amino acids. The CDR3: CASSLDRPGEAFF. The DNA of the CDR3 is TGTGCCAGCAGCTTAGATCGTCCGGGCGAAGCTTTCTTT. Full variable domain (missing parts from reference TRBV7-9 and TRBJ1-1): DTGVSQNPRHKITKRGQNVTFRCDPISEHNRLYWYRQTLGQGPEFLTYFQNEAQLEKSRLLSDRFSAERPKGSFSTLEIQRTEQGDSAMYLCASSLDRPGEAFFGQGTRLTVV.

The chain employs TRBV12-5 and TRBJ1-1, with TRBD1 matching 9 bases. This CDR3 spans 13 amino acids. Germline CDR1 is LGHNT and CDR2 is FRNRAP. Losses at the gene ends were 4 bases for V and 7 bases for J; bases not matched to a gene: 4. CDR3 amino acids: CASGSGTGLEAFF. The CDR3 nucleotides are TGTGCTAGTGGTTCCGGGACAGGGCTTGAAGCTTTCTTT.

V and J are TRBV12-5 and TRBJ1-5, with TRBD1 as a possible D gene (5 bases). Trimming removed 7 bases from V and 10 bases from J, with 17 bases in between. Germline lookup yields CDR1 LGHNT and CDR2 FRNRAP. This CDR3 is 13 amino acids long. The chain's CDR3 is CASAHQGGGPQHF. The CDR3 DNA reads as TGTGCTAGTGCCCACCAGGGAGGAGGCCCCCAGCATTTT.